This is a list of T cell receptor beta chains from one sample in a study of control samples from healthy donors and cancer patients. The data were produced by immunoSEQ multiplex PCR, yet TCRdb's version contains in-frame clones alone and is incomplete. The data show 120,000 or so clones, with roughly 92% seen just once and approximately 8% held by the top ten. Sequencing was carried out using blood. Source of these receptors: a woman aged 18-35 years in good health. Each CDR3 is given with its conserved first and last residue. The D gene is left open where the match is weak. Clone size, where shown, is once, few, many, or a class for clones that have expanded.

TGCGCCAGCAGCTTGGCCGCCGGCACAGATACGCAGTATTTT CASSLAAGTDTQYF TRBJ2-3 TRBV5-1 . .
TGTGCCAGCAGTTACTCGACAAGGTGGTTGACAGGGGGCCAACAGCCCCAGCATTTT CASSYSTRWLTGGQQPQHF TRBJ1-5 TRBV6-2/TRBV6-3 . TRBD1
TGTGCCAGTACTACTAGCGGGAGGCGAACAGATACGCAGTATTTT CASTTSGRRTDTQYF TRBJ2-3 TRBV19 . TRBD2
TGCGCCAGCAGCCAAGACAGCAACACTGAAGCTTTCTTT CASSQDSNTEAFF TRBJ1-1 TRBV4-3 . .
TGTGCCAGCAGCGATTCTGGGGCCAACGTCCTGACTTTC CASSDSGANVLTF TRBJ2-6 TRBV9 . .
TGTGCCAGCAGCTTAGCCCAGACAGATACGCAGTATTTT CASSLAQTDTQYF TRBJ2-3 TRBV7-3 . .
TGTGCAAGTCGCTTAGTGGCAGGGGGCTTTTCCTACGAGCAGTACTTC CASRLVAGGFSYEQYF TRBJ2-7 TRBV12-2 . .
TGTGCCAGCAGACGACGCGCGGACAGGAGCTCTGGAAACACCATATATTTT CASRRRADRSSGNTIYF TRBJ1-3 TRBV7-2 . TRBD1
TGTGCCAGCAGCCATAATGTGGGCACTAATGAAAAACTGTTTTTT CASSHNVGTNEKLFF TRBJ1-4 TRBV14 . .
TGTGCCAGCAGGGAGCGGGAGAGGGACACCGGGGAGCTGTTTTTT CASRERERDTGELFF TRBJ2-2 TRBV6-9 . TRBD2
TGTGCCAGCGGGAGCGAGACGGGGGTCCCCCTCCACTTT CASGSETGVPLHF TRBJ1-6 TRBV2 . .
TGTGCCAGCGGACCGAGGGGCAGAACCTACGAGCAGTACTTC CASGPRGRTYEQYF TRBJ2-7 TRBV6-5 once .
TGTGCCAGTAGTAGGAGGAGGACAGGGGTTCACTATGGCTACACCTTC CASSRRRTGVHYGYTF TRBJ1-2 TRBV19 . TRBD1
TGTGCCACCACGATGGGGCAGGCTAATGAAAAACTGTTTTTT CATTMGQANEKLFF TRBJ1-4 TRBV6-6 . .